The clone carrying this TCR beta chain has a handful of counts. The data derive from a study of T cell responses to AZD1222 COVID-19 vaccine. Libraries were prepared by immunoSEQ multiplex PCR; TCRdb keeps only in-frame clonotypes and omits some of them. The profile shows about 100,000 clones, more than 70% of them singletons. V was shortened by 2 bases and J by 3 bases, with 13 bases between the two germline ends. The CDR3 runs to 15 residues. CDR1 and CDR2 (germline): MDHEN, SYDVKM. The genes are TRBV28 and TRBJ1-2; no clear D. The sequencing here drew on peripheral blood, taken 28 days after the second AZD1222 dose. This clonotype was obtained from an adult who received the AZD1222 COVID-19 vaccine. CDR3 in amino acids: CASSLRSGVYYGYTF. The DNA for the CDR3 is TGTGCCAGCAGTTTAAGGTCCGGGGTCTACTATGGCTACACCTTC.